This T cell receptor (beta chain) was identified during a study of technical replicates of blood from several donors. Clones were read by immunoSEQ multiplex PCR, and TCRdb kept only the in-frame ones, dropping some. In the table there are tens of thousands of clones, about 96% of which are singletons. Trimming shortened V by 3 bases and J by 0 bases, and 14 bases separated the two germline ends. The CDR3 has 16 residues. Germline V lookup: CDR1 SGHVS, CDR2 FQNEAQ. V usage is TRBV7-8 and J usage is TRBJ1-2; TRBD1 is a possible D gene (6 bases). Sequenced: T cells isolated from PBMCs. This receptor was taken from a human donor in good health. The CDR3 here is CASSFWGRGSNYGYTF. The CDR3 DNA sequence: TGTGCCAGCAGCTTTTGGGGGCGGGGGTCTAACTATGGCTACACCTTC.